Listed here are 17 T cell receptor beta chains from one sample, sequenced in a study of blood T cell repertoires in COVID-19 (dated by TCRdb to the early 2020s). Libraries were prepared through the immunoSEQ multiplex PCR assay. The table was pulled from immuneACCESS by TCRdb, which kept in-frame rearrangements only. Such tables lose some clones; where checked, under half of the loss comes from unresolved V genes, and the rest has no known cause. The table for this sample lists fewer than 350,000 clones; roughly 89% of them were counted only once. The top ten clonotypes cover about 5.2% of the sample. Sequences were obtained from PBMCs or T cells enriched from blood (not recorded which). All receptors derive from a man aged 55 to 70 who had recovered from COVID-19.

This rearrangement joins TRBV12-3 or TRBV12-4 to TRBJ1-5, with D possibly matching TRBD1 (6 bases). This CDR3 is 13 amino acids long. The V end lost 8 bases, the J end lost 1 base, and 9 bases lay between the germline ends. CDR3 residues: CASGRGSNQPQHF. DNA for the CDR3: TGTGCCAGCGGTAGGGGGAGCAATCAGCCCCAGCATTTT.

The rearrangement joins TRBV7-9 to TRBJ2-3; 8 bases align to TRBD2. CDR1 and CDR2 from the germline V gene are SEHNR and FQNEAQ (reference sequence). V lost 10 bases, J lost 5 bases, and 11 bases stayed unmatched. This CDR3 region has 14 residues. The CDR3 loop is CAIPAAGGGDTQYF. The CDR3 DNA sequence: TGTGCCATCCCGGCGGCGGGAGGCGGAGATACGCAGTATTTT.

On this clone: Its ends do not fully match the called genes, so a read error is possible. The chain combines TRBV19 with TRBJ2-2; D may be TRBD2 (5 bases). The CDR3 covers 14 residues. Germline loops: CDR1 LNHDA, CDR2 SQIVND (reference sequence). CDR3 DNA sequence: TGTGCCAGTAGTATTACGTGGTCCGCCGGGGAGCTATTTTTT. As protein: CASSITWSAGELFF.

This clone was observed once. The gene calls are TRBV5-5 and TRBJ2-1, with 8 positions matching TRBD2. This CDR3 has 15 amino acids. CDR1 is SGHKS and CDR2 is YYEKEE in the germline V gene (reference sequence). V shed 1 base and J 0 bases; nucleotides not matched to a gene: 0. CDR3 protein: CASSLLAGSYNEQFF. CDR3 bases: TGTGCCAGCAGCTTGCTAGCGGGCTCCTACAATGAGCAGTTCTTC.

The chain couples TRBV11-3 to TRBJ2-5; 13 bases line up with TRBD2. Germline values: CDR1 SGHNT, CDR2 YENEEA. The CDR3 has 20 amino acids. The V and J ends lost 1 base and 4 bases, in that order; junction bases with no gene match: 15. Here the CDR3 DNA reads TGTGCCAGCAGCTTAGGAGGAGGGAGATCCGGACTAGCGGGAGTAGAGACCCAGTACTTC. Translation: CASSLGGGRSGLAGVETQYF.

The V gene is TRBV2, the J gene TRBJ1-5; D is uncertain. The CDR3 length is 13 residues. From germline, CDR1 is SNHLY and CDR2 FYNNEI. The ends were cut back, 7 bases at V and 6 bases at J, with 13 bases in the middle. The DNA of the CDR3 is TGTGCCAGCAAAGGAGAGGGTATTCAGCCCCAGCATTTT. This sequence encodes CASKGEGIQPQHF.

This chain links TRBV7-2 with TRBJ1-5, with TRBD1 as a possible D gene (6 bases). Germline values: CDR1 SGHTA, CDR2 FQGNSA. This CDR3 is built from 15 residues. V was trimmed by 5 bases and J by 4 bases, leaving 15 bases between them. CDR3 DNA sequence: TGTGCCAGCAGCCTTACACAGGGCCCTAATCAGCCCCAGCATTTT. It specifies CASSLTQGPNQPQHF.

This chain connects TRBV19 to TRBJ2-3; 8 nucleotides agree with TRBD2. The CDR3 covers 18 residues. V lost 1 base to trimming and J lost 1 base; unmatched junction nucleotides: 10. Germline lookup yields CDR1 LNHDA and CDR2 SQIVND (reference sequence). The CDR3 DNA reads as TGTGCCAGTAGTATAGCGGGGCGCGCGGGAGGTGGCACAGATACGCAGTATTTT. Encoded protein: CASSIAGRAGGGTDTQYF.

The rearrangement links TRBV18 to TRBJ1-6; TRBD1 matches 8 bases. The CDR3 is 14 amino acids. V shed 4 bases, J shed 7 bases, and the junction held 3 bases outside the gene matches. In germline, CDR1 is KGHSH, CDR2 LQKENI. The CDR3 DNA reads as TGTGCCAGCTCACGAGACAGGGGAAATTCACCCCTCCACTTT. Translated: CASSRDRGNSPLHF.

This rearrangement joins TRBV28 to TRBJ2-7; the match to TRBD2 covers 10 bases. This CDR3 is 15 amino acids long. In germline, CDR1 is MDHEN, CDR2 SYDVKM. V lost 4 bases, J lost 0 bases, and 3 bases stayed unmatched. As DNA, the CDR3 is TGTGCCAGCAGTTCTAGCGGGAGTCGCTCCTACGAGCAGTACTTC. Residues: CASSSSGSRSYEQYF.

The genes are TRBV27 and TRBJ1-5, with TRBD1 identical over 8 bases. The CDR3 spans 18 residues. With V trimmed by 0 bases and J by 2 bases, 9 bases remained unmatched. The germline CDR1 and CDR2 sequences are MNHEY and SMNVEV (reference sequence). The CDR3 reads CASSLSYRGTSRNQPQHF. CDR3 DNA: TGTGCCAGCAGTTTATCGTACAGGGGGACCTCCCGCAATCAGCCCCAGCATTTT.

Turning to this clone: This specimen includes other DNA sequences encoding the same CDR3. The chain combines TRBV18 with TRBJ1-6; the match to TRBD1 covers 10 bases. The CDR3 consists of 14 residues. Germline CDR1 and CDR2: KGHSH and LQKENI. J lost 7 bases, V lost 4 bases, and 1 base had no gene match. The CDR3 region has the DNA TGTGCCAGCTCACTGGACAGGGGGAATTCACCCCTCCACTTT. Protein product: CASSLDRGNSPLHF.

The V gene is TRBV24-1, the J gene TRBJ2-1; 7 bases are a match to TRBD1. Unmatched junction bases numbered 5, after V lost 4 bases and J lost 3 bases. Germline CDR1 and CDR2: KGHDR and SFDVKD. The CDR3 covers 15 residues. The CDR3 DNA follows: TGTGCCACCAGTGACCGAGGGACAGTCTACAATGAGCAGTTCTTC. Translating it yields CATSDRGTVYNEQFF.

This chain connects TRBV15 to TRBJ2-3, with 9 bases aligning to TRBD1. CDR3 length: 17 residues. V lost 0 bases and J lost 4; bases outside the gene matches: 8. Looked up from germline, CDR1 is LNHNV and CDR2 is YYDKDF (reference sequence). CDR3: CATSRDRGQGIPDTQYF. In nucleotides, the CDR3 is TGTGCCACCAGCAGAGATCGCGGACAGGGGATCCCAGATACGCAGTATTTT.

This chain links TRBV28 with TRBJ1-2; D is uncertain. Germline V gene sequence: CDR1 MDHEN, CDR2 SYDVKM. CDR3 length: 14 amino acids. The V end lost 5 bases, the J end lost 0 bases, and 10 bases lay between the germline ends. The CDR3 sequence is CASSPSGSNYGYTF. The DNA for the CDR3 is TGTGCCAGCAGTCCCTCAGGATCTAACTATGGCTACACCTTC.

This chain connects TRBV6-5 to TRBJ1-2, with a tentative D call TRBD1 (6 bases). Germline CDR1 MNHEY, CDR2 SVGAGI. V dropped 6 bases and J dropped 8 bases, with 13 bases sitting between them. This CDR3 comprises 12 residues. CDR3 sequence reads: CASSEWGQGYTF. CDR3 nucleotides: TGTGCCAGCAGCGAGTGGGGGCAGGGCTACACCTTC.

V and J are TRBV5-1 and TRBJ1-4, with 9 bases fitting TRBD1. The CDR3 runs 16 residues. The germline CDR1 and CDR2 sequences are SGHRS and YFSETQ. V lost 3 bases and J lost 6; bases outside the gene matches: 9. CDR3 coding DNA: TGCGCCAGCAGCTGGGGGCCACGGACAGGGGATGAAAAACTGTTTTTT. Amino acid sequence: CASSWGPRTGDEKLFF. The whole variable domain, filled in from reference TRBV5-1 and TRBJ1-4, reads KAGVTQTPRYLIKTRGQQVTLSCSPISGHRSVSWYQQTPGQGLQFLFEYFSETQRNKGNFPGRFSGRQFSNSRSEMNVSTLELGDSALYLCASSWGPRTGDEKLFFGSGTQLSVL.